The 2 T cell receptor beta chains below come from one sample, sequenced in a study of T cells in Graves' hyperthyroidism and ophthalmopathy. Authors of the study amplified TCR beta CDR3 regions from RNA transcripts. First-round RT-PCR of the TCR CDR3 relied on the HTBI primer set. TCRdb used MiXCR to reprocess the multiplex PCR reads, holding one entry per CDR3 protein. The data contain more than 500,000 distinct CDR3 sequences, roughly a sixth of them singletons. The material sequenced was blood. The receptors originated from a woman between 25 and 40 years old with Graves' ophthalmopathy.

This clonotype was detected many times. This chain links TRBV2 with TRBJ2-7; D tentatively fits TRBD1 or TRBD2 (5 bases each). The CDR3 covers 13 residues. With 6 bases removed from V and 6 bases from J, the gap between germline ends came to 15 bases. Germline-derived CDR1 and CDR2 are SNHLY and FYNNEI. CDR3 nucleotide sequence: TGTGCCAGCAGCCCGGGACCTCAGGCCGAGCAGTACTTC. This codes for CASSPGPQAEQYF.

A remark on this clonotype: This may stem from a read error, because a much larger clone lies one nucleotide away. The chain uses TRBV5-1 and TRBJ2-2; 9 nucleotides align to TRBD2. The CDR3 runs to 16 residues. The germline V gene encodes CDR1 SGHRS and CDR2 YFSETQ. V lost 4 bases and J lost 2; bases outside the gene matches: 6. The DNA of the CDR3 is TGCGCCAGCAGCATTGCCGGGACTAGCAACACCGGGGAGCTGTTTTTT. Amino acids: CASSIAGTSNTGELFF.